This is a list of T cell receptor beta chains from one sample in a study of T cell responses to AZD1222 COVID-19 vaccine. Sequenced by immunoSEQ multiplex PCR; TCRdb stores in-frame clones only, minus some. This table has about 140,000 clones, approximately 90% appearing once. The source material was peripheral blood, sampled on day 0 of AZD1222 vaccination. The origin of the receptors is an adult in good health. The CDR3 runs from the conserved cysteine through the conserved F or W. A D gene is named only where the DNA matches it firmly. The listing skips clone size in some rows; elsewhere it reads once, few, many or a size class.

clone size | J gene | D gene | V gene | CDR3 DNA | CDR3 protein
- | TRBJ1-1 | - | TRBV15 | TGTGCCACCAGCAGAGATCTGAGGGGAAAGAACACTGAAGCTTTCTTT | CATSRDLRGKNTEAFF
once | TRBJ2-1 | TRBD2 | TRBV24-1 | TGTGCCACCAGTGATACGCTAGCGGGAGGCTATAATGAGCAGTTCTTC | CATSDTLAGGYNEQFF
- | TRBJ2-7 | TRBD2 | TRBV19 | TGTGCCAGTAGTATTGTAGCTAGCGGGAGCTCCTACGAGCAGTACTTC | CASSIVASGSSYEQYF
- | TRBJ1-3 | TRBD1 | TRBV7-2 | TGTGCCAGCAGCCCCTCCAGGGGGCCGGGAAACACCATATATTTT | CASSPSRGPGNTIYF
- | TRBJ1-6 | - | TRBV25-1 | TGTGCCAGCAGTGAGACCCGGGGGCTAAATTCACCCCTCCACTTT | CASSETRGLNSPLHF
- | TRBJ1-2 | TRBD1 | TRBV12-3/TRBV12-4 | TGTGCCAGCAGCCTGACAGGGGTTGGCTACACCTTC | CASSLTGVGYTF
- | TRBJ2-1 | - | TRBV6-5 | TGTGCCAGCAGTCGGCAACAGAGCTCCTACAATGAGCAGTTCTTC | CASSRQQSSYNEQFF
- | TRBJ1-6 | - | TRBV4-2 | TGTGCCAGCAGCCAAGGCGGGGACCTAAATAATTCACCCCTCCACTTT | CASSQGGDLNNSPLHF
- | TRBJ2-3 | - | TRBV19 | TGTGCCAGTAGTATAGATCGGGGGACAGATACGCAGTATTTT | CASSIDRGTDTQYF
- | TRBJ2-7 | TRBD2 | TRBV30 | TGTGCCTGGAGTAGAGGCACTAGCGGCTACGAGCAGTACTTC | CAWSRGTSGYEQYF
- | TRBJ1-2 | - | TRBV27 | TGTGCCAGCAGTTTACAGGGCGGCTATGGCTACACCTTC | CASSLQGGYGYTF
- | TRBJ1-1 | - | TRBV7-9 | TGTGCCAGCAGCCGTGTGACAGCGAACACTGAAGCTTTCTTT | CASSRVTANTEAFF
- | TRBJ2-7 | - | TRBV4-2 | TGTGCCAGCAGCCAAGGGGGACCACATGGGGACGAGCAGTACTTC | CASSQGGPHGDEQYF
- | TRBJ1-6 | - | TRBV9 | TGTGCCAGCAGCCCGACAGAGACACCCCTCCACTTT | CASSPTETPLHF
- | TRBJ1-1 | - | TRBV29-1 | TGCAGCGTTCCTTTTGGGGGACCCAACACTGAAGCTTTCTTT | CSVPFGGPNTEAFF
- | TRBJ1-6 | - | TRBV27 | TGTGCCAGCAGTTTCTCCGGGACATCAGGATCACCCCTCCACTTT | CASSFSGTSGSPLHF
medium-sized | TRBJ2-5 | TRBD1 | TRBV11-2 | TGTGCCAGCAGCATAGGGACAGGCAACTTTGGGGAGACCCAGTACTTC | CASSIGTGNFGETQYF
- | TRBJ2-6 | - | TRBV4-2 | TGTGCCAGCAGCCAAGATCGGCGGGGAACCGGGGCCAACGTCCTGACTTTC | CASSQDRRGTGANVLTF
- | TRBJ2-7 | TRBD2 | TRBV27 | TGTGCCAGCAGTTTCACTAGCGGGGGGGAGCAGTACTTC | CASSFTSGGEQYF
- | TRBJ1-3 | TRBD1 | TRBV28 | TGTGCCAGCGGAGGGGACAGGGACCTTTGGCACACCATATATTTT | CASGGDRDLWHTIYF
- | TRBJ1-1 | TRBD1 | TRBV7-8 | TGTGCCAGCAGCTCCCAACCGACAGGGTGGAACACTGAAGCTTTCTTT | CASSSQPTGWNTEAFF
- | TRBJ2-7 | - | TRBV5-4 | TGTGCCAGCAGCCGCGCGGGTACCTACGAGCAGTACTTC | CASSRAGTYEQYF
- | TRBJ1-2 | TRBD1 | TRBV9 | TGTGCCAGCAGCTCCCAGGGGGATGGCTACACCTTC | CASSSQGDGYTF